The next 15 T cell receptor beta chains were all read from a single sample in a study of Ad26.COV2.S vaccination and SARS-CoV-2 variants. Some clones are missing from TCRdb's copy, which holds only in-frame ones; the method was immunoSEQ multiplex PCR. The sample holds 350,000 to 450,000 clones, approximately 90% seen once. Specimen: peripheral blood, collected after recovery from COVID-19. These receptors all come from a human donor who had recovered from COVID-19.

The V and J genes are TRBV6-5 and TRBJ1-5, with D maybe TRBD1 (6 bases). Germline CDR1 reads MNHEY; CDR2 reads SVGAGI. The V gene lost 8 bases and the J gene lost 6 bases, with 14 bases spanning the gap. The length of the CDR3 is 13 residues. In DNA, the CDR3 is TGTGCCAGCTCCCACAGGGTCTGTCAGCCCCAGCATTTT. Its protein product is CASSHRVCQPQHF.

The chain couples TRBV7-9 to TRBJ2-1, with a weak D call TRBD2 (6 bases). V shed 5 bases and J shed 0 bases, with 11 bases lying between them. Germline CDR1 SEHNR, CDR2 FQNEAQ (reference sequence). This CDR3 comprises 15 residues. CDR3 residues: CASSILALSYNEQFF. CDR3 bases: TGTGCCAGCAGCATTCTAGCGCTCTCCTACAATGAGCAGTTCTTC.

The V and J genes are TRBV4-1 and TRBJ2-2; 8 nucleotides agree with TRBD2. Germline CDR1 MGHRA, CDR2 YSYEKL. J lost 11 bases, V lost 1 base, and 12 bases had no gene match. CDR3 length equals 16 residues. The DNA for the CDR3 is TGCGCCAGCAGCCAAGGTCGTAGCGGGCTAGCGGGTGAGCTGTTTTTT. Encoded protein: CASSQGRSGLAGELFF.

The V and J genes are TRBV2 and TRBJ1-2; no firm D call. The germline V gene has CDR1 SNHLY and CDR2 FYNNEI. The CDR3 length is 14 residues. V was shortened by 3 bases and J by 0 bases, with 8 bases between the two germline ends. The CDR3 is CASSDSRTNYGYTF. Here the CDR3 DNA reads TGTGCCAGCAGTGACAGTAGAACTAACTATGGCTACACCTTC. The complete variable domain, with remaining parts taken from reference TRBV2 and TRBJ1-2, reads EPEVTQTPSHQVTQMGQEVILRCVPISNHLYFYWYRQILGQKVEFLVSFYNNEISEKSEIFDDQFSVERPDGSNFTLKIRSTKLEDSAMYFCASSDSRTNYGYTFGSGTRLTVV.

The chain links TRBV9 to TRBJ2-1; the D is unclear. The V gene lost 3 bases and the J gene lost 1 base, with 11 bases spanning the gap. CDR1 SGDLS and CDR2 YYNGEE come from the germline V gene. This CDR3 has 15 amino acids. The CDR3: CASSAVSGSYNEQFF. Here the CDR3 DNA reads TGTGCCAGCAGCGCCGTTTCGGGTTCCTACAATGAGCAGTTCTTC.

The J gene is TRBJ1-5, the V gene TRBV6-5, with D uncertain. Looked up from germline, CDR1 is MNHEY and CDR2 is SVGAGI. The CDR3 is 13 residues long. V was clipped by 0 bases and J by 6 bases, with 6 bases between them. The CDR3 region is CASSYSGFQPQHF. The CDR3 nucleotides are TGTGCCAGCAGTTACTCCGGTTTTCAGCCCCAGCATTTT.

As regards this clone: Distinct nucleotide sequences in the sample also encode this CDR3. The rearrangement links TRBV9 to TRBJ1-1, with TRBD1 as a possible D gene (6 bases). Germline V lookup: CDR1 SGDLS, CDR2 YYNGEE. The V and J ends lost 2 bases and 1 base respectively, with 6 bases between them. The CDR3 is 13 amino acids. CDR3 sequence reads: CASSVDRNTEAFF. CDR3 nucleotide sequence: TGTGCCAGCAGCGTGGACAGGAACACTGAAGCTTTCTTT.

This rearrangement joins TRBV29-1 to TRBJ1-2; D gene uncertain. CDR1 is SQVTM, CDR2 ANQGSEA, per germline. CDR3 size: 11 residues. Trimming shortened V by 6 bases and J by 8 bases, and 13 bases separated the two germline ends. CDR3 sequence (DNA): TGCAGCGTCCCGAACGGCGGCGGCTACACCTTC. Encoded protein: CSVPNGGGYTF.

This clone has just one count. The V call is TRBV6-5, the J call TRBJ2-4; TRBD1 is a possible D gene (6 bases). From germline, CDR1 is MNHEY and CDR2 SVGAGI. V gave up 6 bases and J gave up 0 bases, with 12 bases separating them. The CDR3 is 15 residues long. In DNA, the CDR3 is TGTGCCAGCAGCAGGACAGAACTAGCCAAAAACATTCAGTACTTC. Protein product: CASSRTELAKNIQYF.

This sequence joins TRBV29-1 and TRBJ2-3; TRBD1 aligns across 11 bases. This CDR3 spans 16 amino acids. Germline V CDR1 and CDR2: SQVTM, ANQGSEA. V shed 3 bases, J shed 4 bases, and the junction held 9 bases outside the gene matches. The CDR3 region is CSVDNLRTGGPDTQYF. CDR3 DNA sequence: TGCAGCGTTGATAACCTGAGGACAGGGGGCCCAGATACGCAGTATTTT.

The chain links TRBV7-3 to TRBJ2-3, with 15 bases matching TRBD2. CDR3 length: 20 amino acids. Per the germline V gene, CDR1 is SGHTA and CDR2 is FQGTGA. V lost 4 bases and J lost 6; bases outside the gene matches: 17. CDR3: CASSSSLPGLAGGGGDTQYF. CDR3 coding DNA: TGTGCCAGCAGCTCCTCTCTCCCGGGACTAGCGGGGGGCGGTGGGGATACGCAGTATTTT.

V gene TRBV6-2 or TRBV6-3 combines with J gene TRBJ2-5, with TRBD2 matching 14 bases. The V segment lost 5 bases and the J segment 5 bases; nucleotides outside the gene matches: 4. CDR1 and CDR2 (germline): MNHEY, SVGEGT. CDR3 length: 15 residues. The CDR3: CASSPTSGGAETQYF. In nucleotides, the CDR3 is TGTGCCAGCAGTCCGACTAGCGGGGGGGCGGAGACCCAGTACTTC.

The CDR3 reads CASRSGTGPYEQYF. For the CDR3, the DNA is TGCGCCAGCAGATCCGGGACAGGACCCTACGAGCAGTACTTC. This chain uses TRBV10-1 with TRBJ2-7; 8 bases match TRBD1. This CDR3 comprises 14 residues. CDR1 and CDR2 (germline): WNHNN, SYGVQD (reference sequence). J lost 2 bases, V lost 6 bases, and 6 bases had no gene match.

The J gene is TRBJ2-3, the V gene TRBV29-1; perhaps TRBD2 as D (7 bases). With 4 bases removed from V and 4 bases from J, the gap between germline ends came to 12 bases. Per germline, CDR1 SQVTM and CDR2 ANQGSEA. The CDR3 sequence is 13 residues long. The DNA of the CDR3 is TGCAGCGTTGGGAGGGGGGGATCAGATACGCAGTATTTT. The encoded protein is CSVGRGGSDTQYF.

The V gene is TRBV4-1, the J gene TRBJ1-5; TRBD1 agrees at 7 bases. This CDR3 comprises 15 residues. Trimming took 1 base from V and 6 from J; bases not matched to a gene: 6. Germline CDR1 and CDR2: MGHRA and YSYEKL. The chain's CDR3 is CASSQVQGLTQPQHF. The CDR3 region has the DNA TGCGCCAGCAGCCAAGTACAGGGGTTGACTCAGCCCCAGCATTTT.